This T cell receptor (beta chain) was identified in a study of radiation and T cells in renal cell carcinoma. Regarding time point: blood 4 weeks post-SBRT, at nephrectomy. Described treatment: 15 Gy SBRT to primary tumor, nephrectomy 4 weeks later. Nephrectomy followed 15 Gy stereotactic body radiation by 4 weeks. Radiation-treated patients gave blood at baseline, week 2 and week 4. Produced via immunoSEQ multiplex PCR; TCRdb's table is partial and in-frame only. The sample yields roughly 82,000 clones, about 89% seen once. Comments on this clone: As yet, its antigen is unknown.

V shed 5 bases and J shed 0 bases, with 10 bases lying between them. The length of the CDR3 is 14 residues. The germline V gene has CDR1 SGHAT and CDR2 FQNNGV. Study-wide findings and caveats: From baseline, blood top tumor clonotypes peaked at 2 weeks post-radiation.

Sequenced here: blood, sampled from a patient whose treatment included radiotherapy and nephrectomy. This chain joins TRBV11-2 and TRBJ1-2; no clear D. The sequence was collected from a woman in her 70s with renal cell carcinoma. In DNA form, the CDR3 reads TGTGCCAGCAGCCCCCGGCAGTCTAACTATGGCTACACCTTC. This sequence encodes CASSPRQSNYGYTF. The full variable domain, completed using reference TRBV11-2 and TRBJ1-2, is EAGVAQSPRYKIIEKRQSVAFWCNPISGHATLYWYQQILGQGPKLLIQFQNNGVVDDSQLPKDRFSAERLKGVDSTLKIQPAKLEDSAVYLCASSPRQSNYGYTFGSGTRLTVV.